Listed here are 19 T cell receptor beta chains from one sample, sequenced in a study of control samples from healthy donors and cancer patients (dated by TCRdb to the early 2020s). Preparation of the library involved the immunoSEQ multiplex PCR assay. In its TCRdb copy, this immuneACCESS table keeps in-frame sequences only and misses some clones. Where compared with another copy, unresolved V genes explain less than half of these, and the others have no known cause. The sample yields tens of thousands of clones; roughly 91% were counted once. The top ten hold 15% to 18% of the sample. The sample was blood. The receptors were sampled from a man younger than 45 in good health.

CDR3 region: CSASPRGGNYGYTF. CDR3 in DNA: TGCAGTGCTAGTCCGAGGGGGGGGAACTATGGCTACACCTTC. The chain has TRBV20-1 and TRBJ1-2; tentative D call: TRBD1 (6 bases). V was trimmed by 3 bases and J by 2 bases, leaving 13 bases between them. CDR1 DFQATT and CDR2 SNEGSKA come from the germline V gene (reference sequence). The CDR3 length is 14 residues.

The chain uses TRBV27 and TRBJ1-3, with 7 nucleotides matching TRBD1. V shed 8 bases and J 3 bases; nucleotides not matched to a gene: 10. The CDR3 covers 15 residues. CDR1 and CDR2 from the germline V gene are MNHEY and SMNVEV (reference sequence). The CDR3 region has the DNA TGTGCCAGCGCTCCGACAGGGTGGGGTGGAAACACCATATATTTT. Its protein is CASAPTGWGGNTIYF.

V usage is TRBV5-4 and J usage is TRBJ1-4; maybe TRBD1 (5 bases). Germline V gives CDR1 SGHNT, CDR2 YYREEE (reference sequence). The CDR3 loop spans 14 amino acids. Deletions cut 1 base from V and 5 bases from J, with 9 bases between. The CDR3 nucleotides are TGTGCCAGCAGCTTGCCAGGGAGGAATGAAAAACTGTTTTTT. It specifies CASSLPGRNEKLFF.

The chain couples TRBV6-2 or TRBV6-3 to TRBJ2-3, with 14 bases matching TRBD2. The CDR3 is 18 residues long. V shed 4 bases, J shed 9 bases, and the junction held 15 bases outside the gene matches. CDR1 is MNHEY, CDR2 SVGEGT, per germline. CDR3 protein: CASSFHLGPGLAGDTQYF. The CDR3 nucleotides read TGTGCCAGCAGTTTTCACCTCGGGCCGGGACTAGCGGGAGACACGCAGTATTTT.

The rearrangement links TRBV12-3 or TRBV12-4 to TRBJ2-5; TRBD2 matches 8 bases. The CDR3 is made up of 13 amino acids. J was trimmed by 2 bases and V by 6 bases; bases with no gene match: 2. The CDR3 region is CASSIAGQETQYF. The DNA of the CDR3 is TGTGCCAGCAGCATAGCGGGGCAAGAGACCCAGTACTTC.

The V call is TRBV5-4, the J call TRBJ2-7, with TRBD2 as a possible D gene (6 bases). Per the germline V gene, CDR1 is SGHNT and CDR2 is YYREEE (reference sequence). This CDR3 contains 14 residues. Deletions cut 3 bases from V and 3 bases from J, with 13 bases between. CDR3 residues: CASSSGGGSYEQYF. CDR3 nucleotide sequence: TGTGCCAGCAGCTCTGGTGGAGGGAGCTACGAGCAGTACTTC.

The rearrangement uses TRBV7-2 and TRBJ1-6, with 9 bases aligning to TRBD1. Germline V gene data show CDR1 as SGHTA and CDR2 as FQGNSA. After removal of 5 bases from V and 10 bases from J, the junction contained 3 bases not matched to a gene. The CDR3 totals 13 residues. The CDR3 protein is CASSRDRDSPLHF. Here the CDR3 DNA reads TGTGCCAGCAGCCGGGACAGGGACTCACCCCTCCACTTT.

This chain links TRBV6-1 with TRBJ2-4; TRBD1 matches at 10 bases. The length of the CDR3 is 17 residues. Germline CDR1 and CDR2: MNHNS and SASEGT. V was pared by 3 bases and J by 3 bases, with 8 bases of the junction left unmatched. CDR3 sequence reads: CASSEPGQGSGKNIQYF. In DNA form, the CDR3 reads TGTGCCAGCAGTGAGCCGGGACAGGGGTCCGGCAAAAACATTCAGTACTTC.

J is TRBJ2-7 and V is TRBV4-3; D unclear. Deletions cut 4 bases from V and 5 bases from J, with 12 bases between. The germline gives CDR1 LGHNA, CDR2 YSLEER. This CDR3 comprises 13 residues. The chain's CDR3 is CASSLEGNNEQYF. The CDR3 nucleotides read TGCGCCAGCAGCCTTGAAGGGAATAACGAGCAGTACTTC.

The chain links TRBV11-2 to TRBJ2-3; D call uncertain. Trimming took off 1 base at V and 6 bases at J, with 14 bases between the two ends. The CDR3 runs 15 residues. The germline V gene encodes CDR1 SGHAT and CDR2 FQNNGV. The DNA of the CDR3 is TGTGCCAGCAGCTTAGCCCCCCTGGGTTCCGATACGCAGTATTTT. Translating it yields CASSLAPLGSDTQYF.

This clone occurred a few times. This rearrangement joins TRBV7-9 to TRBJ1-4; D remains unclear. The CDR3 is 14 amino acids. Trimming shortened V by 1 base and J by 6 bases, and 9 bases separated the two germline ends. Germline V gene lookup returns CDR1 SEHNR and CDR2 FQNEAQ (reference sequence). CDR3 sequence reads: CASSLGAGDEKLFF. CDR3 sequence (DNA): TGTGCCAGCAGCTTAGGAGCGGGAGATGAAAAACTGTTTTTT.

The chain couples TRBV2 to TRBJ2-7, with TRBD2 identical over 11 bases. Germline CDR1 and CDR2: SNHLY and FYNNEI. After removal of 7 bases from V and 5 bases from J, the junction contained 10 bases not matched to a gene. There are 15 residues in the CDR3. In DNA form, the CDR3 reads TGTGCCAGCATTGCCGGGACTAGCGGAGGGGACGAGCAGTACTTC. Amino acids: CASIAGTSGGDEQYF. The full variable domain, completed using reference TRBV2 and TRBJ2-7, is EPEVTQTPSHQVTQMGQEVILRCVPISNHLYFYWYRQILGQKVEFLVSFYNNEISEKSEIFDDQFSVERPDGSNFTLKIRSTKLEDSAMYFCASIAGTSGGDEQYFGPGTRLTVT.

This chain connects TRBV5-1 to TRBJ2-4; 9 bases agree with TRBD2. V shed 0 bases and J 6 bases; nucleotides not matched to a gene: 7. CDR3 length: 16 amino acids. The germline CDR1 and CDR2 sequences are SGHRS and YFSETQ. The CDR3 here is CASSLVPSGIGNIQYF. The DNA for the CDR3 is TGCGCCAGCAGCTTGGTCCCTAGCGGGATTGGAAACATTCAGTACTTC.

This rearrangement joins TRBV28 to TRBJ1-5; no clear D gene. Between the trimmed V and J ends, which lost 4 bases and 5 bases, there was a span of 15 bases. Germline V gene sequence: CDR1 MDHEN, CDR2 SYDVKM. The CDR3 spans 15 residues. CDR3 region: CASSSEGVGHQPQHF. CDR3 DNA: TGTGCCAGCAGTTCCGAGGGTGTGGGTCATCAGCCCCAGCATTTT.

CDR3 DNA sequence: TGCGCCAGCAGCCAAGAGGGAGGCGCAGACAGAGGAAACACCATATATTTT. Amino acid sequence: CASSQEGGADRGNTIYF. V usage is TRBV4-1 and J usage is TRBJ1-3; possible D gene TRBD1, 5 bases. Germline CDR1 reads MGHRA; CDR2 reads YSYEKL. This CDR3 is 17 amino acids long. The V end lost 0 bases, the J end lost 4 bases, and 16 bases lay between the germline ends.

V is TRBV5-6 and J is TRBJ2-3; the D gene is possibly TRBD1 (6 bases). Trimming stripped 4 bases from V and 4 bases from J, with 13 bases between. The CDR3 loop spans 14 amino acids. In germline, CDR1 is SGHDT, CDR2 YYEEEE. Here the CDR3 reads CASSQTGLADTQYF. Written as DNA, the CDR3 is TGTGCCAGCAGCCAAACAGGGTTGGCAGATACGCAGTATTTT.

The genes are TRBV3-1 (or the pseudogene TRBV3-2) and TRBJ1-6, with no clear D. CDR1 is LGHDT, CDR2 YNNKEL, per germline (reference sequence). The CDR3 covers 14 residues. The V end was cut by 0 bases, the J end by 8 bases, with 8 bases between. The CDR3 sequence is CASSQEGLHSPLHF. CDR3 nucleotide sequence: TGTGCCAGCAGCCAAGAGGGCCTACATTCACCCCTCCACTTT.

V and J are TRBV7-9 and TRBJ2-1; 9 bases align to TRBD1. J gave up 7 bases and V 5 bases, and 6 bases lay outside the gene matches. Germline V CDR1 and CDR2: SEHNR, FQNEAQ (reference sequence). This CDR3 region has 14 residues. The CDR3 loop is CASSIGQGLNEQFF. DNA of the CDR3: TGTGCCAGCAGCATCGGACAGGGGTTGAATGAGCAGTTCTTC.

Here the CDR3 reads CASSVVPGQGSYNEQFF. The CDR3 DNA reads as TGTGCCAGCAGCGTAGTTCCGGGACAGGGCTCCTACAATGAGCAGTTCTTC. The chain employs TRBV9 and TRBJ2-1; 9 bases fit TRBD1. The V gene end was trimmed by 0 bases and the J gene end by 0 bases; junction bases not matched to a gene: 4. CDR1 is SGDLS, CDR2 YYNGEE, per germline. The CDR3 consists of 17 residues.